This TCR beta chain was identified in a study of CD8+ T cells in alopecia areata. The germline V gene encodes CDR1 NSQYPW and CDR2 LRSPGD (reference sequence). The CDR3 is made up of 14 amino acids. Broader study findings: Mice showed clearer TCR sharing than patients did, a gap that was possibly HLA-related.

This clone was seen a handful of times. Its antigen is unknown. The gene names given are mouse names. Coverage ceases 4 residues before the CDR3 finishes, and the germline J gene fills in the end. Cutaneous lymph nodes were pooled and cells sorted by CD4, CD8alpha, NKG2D, NKG2ACE and more. RNA was isolated and reverse transcribed to cDNA, the sequencing template. Only in-frame clones appear in the TCRdb table, and some are missing; sequencing was by immunoSEQ multiplex PCR. The sample yields 290,000 or so clones, without any singletons. The sequencing sample was made of CD4+ T cells sorted from a lymph node. The J gene is TRBJ2-5, the V gene TRBV1; 9 positions match TRBD2. The sequence was obtained from a C3H/HeJ mouse with alopecia areata. The MHC haplotype recorded for the strain is H2-k. CDR3 bases read: TGCACCTGCAGTGCCCGACTGGGGGTTGAC. This translates into CTCSARLGVD. The entire CDR3 sequence reads CTCSARLGVDTQYF.